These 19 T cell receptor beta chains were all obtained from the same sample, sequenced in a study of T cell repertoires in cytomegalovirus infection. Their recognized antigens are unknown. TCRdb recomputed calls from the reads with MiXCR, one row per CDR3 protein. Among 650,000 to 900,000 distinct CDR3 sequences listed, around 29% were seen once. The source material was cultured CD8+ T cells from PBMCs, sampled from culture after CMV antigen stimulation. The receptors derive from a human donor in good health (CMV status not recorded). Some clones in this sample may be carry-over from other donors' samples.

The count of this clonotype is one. CDR3 bases: TGTGCCAGCAGTTACGTCCTAGCGGGGGGGCCCGGAACAGATACGCAGTATTTT. Encoded protein: CASSYVLAGGPGTDTQYF. The chain joins TRBV6-6 to TRBJ2-3; 12 nucleotides line up with TRBD2. V was clipped by 2 bases and J by 3 bases; unmatched bases: 9. Germline loops: CDR1 MNHNY, CDR2 SVGAGI (reference sequence). This CDR3 contains 18 residues.

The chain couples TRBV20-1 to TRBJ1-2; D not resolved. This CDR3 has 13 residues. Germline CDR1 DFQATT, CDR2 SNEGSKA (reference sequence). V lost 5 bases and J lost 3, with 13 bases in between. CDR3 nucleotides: TGCAGTGCTGGGCCTCACGGCTACTATGGCTACACCTTC. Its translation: CSAGPHGYYGYTF.

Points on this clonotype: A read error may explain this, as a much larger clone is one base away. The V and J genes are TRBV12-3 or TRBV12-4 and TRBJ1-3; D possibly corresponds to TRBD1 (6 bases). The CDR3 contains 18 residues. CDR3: CAGSLGTPFTKTGNTIYF. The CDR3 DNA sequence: TGTGCCGGCAGTTTAGGGACACCTTTCACAAAGACTGGAAACACCATATATTTT.

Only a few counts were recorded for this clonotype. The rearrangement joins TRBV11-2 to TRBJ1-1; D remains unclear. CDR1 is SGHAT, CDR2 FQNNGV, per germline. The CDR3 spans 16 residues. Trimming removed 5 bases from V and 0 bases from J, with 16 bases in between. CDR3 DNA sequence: TGTGCCAGCAGCCCAAGGCCCATGGGATTGAACACTGAAGCTTTCTTT. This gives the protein CASSPRPMGLNTEAFF.

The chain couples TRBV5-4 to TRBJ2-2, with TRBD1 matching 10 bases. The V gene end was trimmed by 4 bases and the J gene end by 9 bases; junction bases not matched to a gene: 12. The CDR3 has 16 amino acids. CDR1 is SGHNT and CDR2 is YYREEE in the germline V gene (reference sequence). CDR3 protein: CASSGNSGQGIRELFF. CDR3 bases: TGTGCCAGCAGCGGAAACTCGGGACAGGGGATTCGGGAGCTGTTTTTT.

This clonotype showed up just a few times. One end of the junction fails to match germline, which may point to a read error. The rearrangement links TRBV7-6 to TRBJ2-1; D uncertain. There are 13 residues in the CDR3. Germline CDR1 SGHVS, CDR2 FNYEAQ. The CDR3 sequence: CASSSAIYNEQFF. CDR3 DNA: TGTGCTAGCAGCTCGGCCATTTACAATGAGCAGTTCTTC.

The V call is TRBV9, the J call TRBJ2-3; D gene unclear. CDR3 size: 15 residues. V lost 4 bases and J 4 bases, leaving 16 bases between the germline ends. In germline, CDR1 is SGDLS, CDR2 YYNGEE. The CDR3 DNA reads TGTGCCAGCAGCCCGAAAGGACGGAGAGCAGATACGCAGTATTTT. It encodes CASSPKGRRADTQYF.

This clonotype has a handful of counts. The CDR3 DNA reads as TGTGCCACCAGCTTACCCTCTAGCGGGGGGGTCAACTACAATGAGCAGTTCTTC. It yields the protein CATSLPSSGGVNYNEQFF. The rearrangement joins TRBV15 to TRBJ2-1; 12 bases match TRBD2. Germline V CDR1 and CDR2: LNHNV, YYDKDF (reference sequence). There are 18 residues in the CDR3. The trim removed 5 bases at V and 3 bases at J, leaving 11 bases unmatched.

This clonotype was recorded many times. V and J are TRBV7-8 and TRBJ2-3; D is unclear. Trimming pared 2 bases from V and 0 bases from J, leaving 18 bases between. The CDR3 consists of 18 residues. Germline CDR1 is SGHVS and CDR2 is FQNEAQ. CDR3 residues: CASSLPQGRTPSTDTQYF. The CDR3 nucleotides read TGTGCCAGCAGCTTACCACAAGGGCGAACGCCTAGCACAGATACGCAGTATTTT.

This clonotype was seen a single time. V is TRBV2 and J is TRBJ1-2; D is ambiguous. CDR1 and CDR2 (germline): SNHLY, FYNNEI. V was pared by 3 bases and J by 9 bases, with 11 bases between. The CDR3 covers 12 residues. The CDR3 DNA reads TGTGCCAGCAGTGATCTTGTGGAAAGCTACACCTTC. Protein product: CASSDLVESYTF.

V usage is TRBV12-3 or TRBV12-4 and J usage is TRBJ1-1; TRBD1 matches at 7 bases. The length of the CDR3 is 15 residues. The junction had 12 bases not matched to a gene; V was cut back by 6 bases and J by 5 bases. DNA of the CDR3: TGTGCCAGCAGCAACCCGACAGGGATTAGGACTGAAGCTTTCTTT. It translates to CASSNPTGIRTEAFF.

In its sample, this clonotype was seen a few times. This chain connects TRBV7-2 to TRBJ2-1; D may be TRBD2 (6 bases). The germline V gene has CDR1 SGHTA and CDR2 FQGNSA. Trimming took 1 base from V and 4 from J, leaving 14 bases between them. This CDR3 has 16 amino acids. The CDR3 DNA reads TGTGCCAGCAGCTTAGTGGGCGGGGCCATATACAATGAGCAGTTCTTC. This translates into CASSLVGGAIYNEQFF.

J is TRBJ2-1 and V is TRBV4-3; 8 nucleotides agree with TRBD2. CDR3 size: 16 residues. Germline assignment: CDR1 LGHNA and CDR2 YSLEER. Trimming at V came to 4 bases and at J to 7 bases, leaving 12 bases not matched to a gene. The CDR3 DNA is TGCGCCAGCAGCCTTAGTAGGTCTAGCGGGCGGAATGAGCAGTTCTTC. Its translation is CASSLSRSSGRNEQFF.

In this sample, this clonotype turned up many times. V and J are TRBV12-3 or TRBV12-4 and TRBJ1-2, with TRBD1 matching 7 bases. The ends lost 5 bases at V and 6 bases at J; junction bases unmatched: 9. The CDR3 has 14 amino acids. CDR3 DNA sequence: TGTGCCAGCAGTCAGGGGCGACAGGGCGATGGCTACACCTTC. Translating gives CASSQGRQGDGYTF.

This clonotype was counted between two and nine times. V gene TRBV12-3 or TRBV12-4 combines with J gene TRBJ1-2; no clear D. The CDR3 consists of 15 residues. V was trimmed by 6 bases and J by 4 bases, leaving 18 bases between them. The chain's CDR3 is CASSPGRPWSYGYTF. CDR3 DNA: TGTGCCAGCAGCCCCGGACGCCCTTGGAGCTATGGCTACACCTTC.

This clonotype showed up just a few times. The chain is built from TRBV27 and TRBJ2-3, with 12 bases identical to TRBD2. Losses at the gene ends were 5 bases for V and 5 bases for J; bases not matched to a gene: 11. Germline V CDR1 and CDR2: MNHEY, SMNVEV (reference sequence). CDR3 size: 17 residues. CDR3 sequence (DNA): TGTGCCAGCAGTCCAGTGACTAGCGGGGGTTCAATAGATACGCAGTATTTT. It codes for CASSPVTSGGSIDTQYF.

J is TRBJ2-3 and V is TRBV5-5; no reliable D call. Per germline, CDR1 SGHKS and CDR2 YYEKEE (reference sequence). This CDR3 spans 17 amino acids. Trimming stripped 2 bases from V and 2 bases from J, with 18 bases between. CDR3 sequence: CASSFDPLGSFTDTQYF. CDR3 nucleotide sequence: TGTGCCAGCAGCTTCGACCCCCTCGGGTCCTTCACAGATACGCAGTATTTT.

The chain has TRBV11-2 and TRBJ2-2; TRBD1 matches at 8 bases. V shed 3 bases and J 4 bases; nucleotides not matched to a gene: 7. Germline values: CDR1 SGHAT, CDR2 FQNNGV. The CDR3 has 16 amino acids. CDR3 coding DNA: TGTGCCAGCAGCTTCAGGACAGGGTCGCCCACCGGGGAGCTGTTTTTT. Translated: CASSFRTGSPTGELFF.

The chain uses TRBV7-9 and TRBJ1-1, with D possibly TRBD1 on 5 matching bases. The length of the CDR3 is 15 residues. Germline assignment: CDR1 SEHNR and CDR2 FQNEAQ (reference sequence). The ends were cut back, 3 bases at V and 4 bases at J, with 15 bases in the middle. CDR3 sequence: CASSFDDVGGTEAFF. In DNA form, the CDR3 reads TGTGCCAGCAGCTTTGACGACGTCGGGGGCACTGAAGCTTTCTTT. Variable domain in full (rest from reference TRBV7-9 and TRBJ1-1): DTGVSQNPRHKITKRGQNVTFRCDPISEHNRLYWYRQTLGQGPEFLTYFQNEAQLEKSRLLSDRFSAERPKGSFSTLEIQRTEQGDSAMYLCASSFDDVGGTEAFFGQGTRLTVV.